The 14 T cell receptor beta chains reported below all come from one sample, sequenced in a study of T cell clonotyping in hematopoietic cell transplantation. This table comes from immunoSEQ multiplex PCR, and its TCRdb copy is limited to in-frame clones, with some not included. This table has about 5,100 clones, 55% to 80% appearing once. Specimen: PBMCs, collected 100 days after allogeneic stem cell transplant. These receptors all stem from a female patient in her 50s who had an allogeneic stem cell transplant, so the T cells may come from the graft donor. Some clones in this sample may be carry-over from other donors' samples.

In this sample, this clone turned up once. The CDR3 reads CASNIGQGLNQPQHF. CDR3 DNA: TGTGCCAGCAACATCGGACAGGGCCTAAATCAGCCCCAGCATTTT. The V gene is TRBV6-4, the J gene TRBJ1-5; TRBD1 matches 8 bases. CDR1 and CDR2 (germline): MRHNA, SNTAGT. CDR3 length equals 15 residues. The junction had 9 bases not matched to a gene; V was cut back by 7 bases and J by 4 bases.

Concerning this clone itself: Different DNA sequences within this sample yield the same CDR3. The chain combines TRBV27 with TRBJ2-3; 12 nucleotides line up with TRBD2. The CDR3 consists of 16 residues. Germline assignment: CDR1 MNHEY and CDR2 SMNVEV (reference sequence). V shed 4 bases and J 1 base; nucleotides not matched to a gene: 3. CDR3 amino acids: CASSSRLAGGTDTQYF. Written as DNA, the CDR3 is TGTGCCAGCAGTTCGAGACTAGCGGGAGGCACAGATACGCAGTATTTT.

This clone showed up just a few times. The chain is built from TRBV5-1 and TRBJ2-5; 10 bases map to TRBD2. The CDR3 consists of 15 residues. V lost 3 bases, J lost 4 bases, and 6 bases stayed unmatched. Germline V gene sequence: CDR1 SGHRS, CDR2 YFSETQ. The CDR3 region is CASSYSSGSGETQYF. The CDR3 DNA reads as TGCGCCAGCAGCTACTCTAGCGGGAGCGGAGAGACCCAGTACTTC.

The chain employs TRBV4-1 and TRBJ2-2, with TRBD2 matching over 14 bases. In germline, CDR1 is MGHRA, CDR2 YSYEKL. V shed 3 bases, J shed 8 bases, and the junction held 11 bases outside the gene matches. CDR3 length: 18 residues. The CDR3 region has the DNA TGCGCCAGCAGCCACCAGGGGGGACTAGCGGGAGTTTCAGGGGAGCTGTTTTTT. Translation: CASSHQGGLAGVSGELFF.

The chain employs TRBV19 and TRBJ2-7; D gene ambiguous. With 3 bases removed from V and 2 bases from J, the gap between germline ends came to 11 bases. From germline, CDR1 is LNHDA and CDR2 SQIVND (reference sequence). The CDR3 is 14 amino acids. The CDR3 DNA sequence: TGTGCCAGTAGTATGTACGCAAAGACCTACGAGCAGTACTTC. It yields the protein CASSMYAKTYEQYF.

This sequence joins TRBV5-1 and TRBJ2-2; D assignment may be TRBD1 or TRBD2 (5 bases each). V was cut by 4 bases and J by 0 bases, with 7 bases left in between. The CDR3 runs 14 residues. Germline V CDR1 and CDR2: SGHRS, YFSETQ. The CDR3 region has the DNA TGCGCCAGCAGCCGGGACCCGAACACCGGGGAGCTGTTTTTT. Translating gives CASSRDPNTGELFF.

In nucleotides, the CDR3 is TGTGCCAGTAGTATATTTACTAGCGGGAGTTTCAATGAGCAGTTCTTC. Translating gives CASSIFTSGSFNEQFF. The V and J genes are TRBV19 and TRBJ2-1; 11 bases map to TRBD2. The CDR3 sequence is 16 residues long. V was pared by 2 bases and J by 6 bases, with 6 bases of the junction left unmatched. The V gene's germline CDR1 is LNHDA and CDR2 SQIVND (reference sequence).

The chain uses TRBV6-5 and TRBJ2-7; no reliable D call. This CDR3 is 13 amino acids long. V lost 5 bases and J 3 bases, leaving 11 bases between the germline ends. Germline CDR1 MNHEY, CDR2 SVGAGI. For the CDR3, the DNA is TGTGCCAGCAGTCCCAATGGGTTCTACGAGCAGTACTTC. The encoded protein is CASSPNGFYEQYF.

J is TRBJ1-2 and V is TRBV5-1; D is perhaps TRBD1 (5 bases). Germline-derived CDR1 and CDR2 are SGHRS and YFSETQ. CDR3 length: 12 amino acids. Trimming pared 3 bases from V and 7 bases from J, leaving 10 bases between. The CDR3 is CASSSTVSGYTF. For the CDR3, the DNA is TGCGCCAGCAGCTCGACAGTCTCTGGCTACACCTTC.

The genes are TRBV7-2 and TRBJ2-1; D may be TRBD2 (6 bases). The CDR3 consists of 16 residues. Germline CDR1 SGHTA, CDR2 FQGNSA. The V end was cut by 1 base, the J end by 0 bases, with 10 bases between. The chain's CDR3 is CASSLDGGVSYNEQFF. In nucleotides, the CDR3 is TGTGCCAGCAGCTTAGACGGAGGGGTCTCCTACAATGAGCAGTTCTTC.

This chain connects TRBV29-1 to TRBJ2-3, with D uncertain. The V gene's germline CDR1 is SQVTM and CDR2 ANQGSEA. Trimming took off 6 bases at V and 1 base at J, with 2 bases between the two ends. The CDR3 length is 10 residues. The CDR3 here is CSVGTDTQYF. DNA for the CDR3: TGCAGCGTCGGCACAGATACGCAGTATTTT.

The rearrangement joins TRBV19 to TRBJ2-2; possible D gene TRBD1, 7 bases. This CDR3 is 14 amino acids long. The germline CDR1 and CDR2 sequences are LNHDA and SQIVND (reference sequence). Trimming took off 9 bases at V and 4 bases at J, with 15 bases between the two ends. The CDR3, as DNA: TGTGCCAGCAGGGGGGTGGGGAGCACCGGGGAGCTGTTTTTT. This sequence encodes CASRGVGSTGELFF.

The chain carries TRBV15 and TRBJ2-7; 7 nucleotides line up with TRBD1. There are 15 residues in the CDR3. Germline values: CDR1 LNHNV, CDR2 YYDKDF (reference sequence). The V gene end was trimmed by 1 base and the J gene end by 3 bases; junction bases not matched to a gene: 6. The CDR3: CATSRGKDRSYEQYF. The CDR3 region has the DNA TGTGCCACCAGCAGAGGGAAGGACAGGAGCTACGAGCAGTACTTC. The full variable domain, in which reference TRBV15 and TRBJ2-7 provide the parts outside the CDR3, is DAMVIQNPRYQVTQFGKPVTLSCSQTLNHNVMYWYQQKSSQAPKLLFHYYDKDFNNEADTPDNFQSRRPNTSFCFLDIRSPGLGDTAMYLCATSRGKDRSYEQYFGPGTRLTVT.

This chain joins TRBV5-8 and TRBJ2-7, with D possibly TRBD1 on 6 matching bases. Trimming shortened V by 5 bases and J by 0 bases, and 15 bases separated the two germline ends. This CDR3 comprises 15 residues. Per germline, CDR1 SGHTS and CDR2 YDEGEE. In DNA form, the CDR3 reads TGTGCCAGCAGGTACAGGGTCGGGGCCTCCTACGAGCAGTACTTC. Amino acids: CASRYRVGASYEQYF.